Listed below are T cell receptor beta chains from one sample, sequenced in a study of T cells after yellow fever vaccination. From the 5' RACE reads, TCRdb called clonotypes with MiXCR, one entry per CDR3 protein. Found here are about 200,000 distinct CDR3 sequences, about 3% of them singletons; the top ten hold roughly 3%. The starting material was CD4+ T cells sorted from PBMCs, obtained 10 days after the yellow fever booster vaccination. The receptors come from a man aged 18 to 30 who received the YFV17D yellow fever vaccine. Each CDR3 is given with its conserved first and last residue. The D gene is left open where the match is weak. Not all rows give a size; the values are once, few, many and, for expanded clones, a class.

d_gene: NA; v_gene: TRBV5-1; abundance: many; j_gene: TRBJ2-1; CDR3nt: TGCGCCAGCAGCTTGGTAGATAGCTCCTACAATGAGCAGTTCTTC; CDR3aa: CASSLVDSSYNEQFF
d_gene: NA; v_gene: TRBV5-1; abundance: NA; j_gene: TRBJ1-1; CDR3nt: TGCGCCAGCAGCCCCAGTCCCCGGGCGAACACTGAAGCTTTCTTT; CDR3aa: CASSPSPRANTEAFF
d_gene: TRBD2; v_gene: TRBV11-2; abundance: few; j_gene: TRBJ2-5; CDR3nt: TGTGCCAGCAGCTTAGCCCTAGCGGGGGGTCTCGAGACCCAGTACTTC; CDR3aa: CASSLALAGGLETQYF
d_gene: NA; v_gene: TRBV11-2; abundance: many; j_gene: TRBJ2-5; CDR3nt: TGTGCCAGCAGCTTAATAAGGGGGAAGAGAACCCAGTACTTC; CDR3aa: CASSLIRGKRTQYF
d_gene: TRBD1; v_gene: TRBV5-4; abundance: few; j_gene: TRBJ1-6; CDR3nt: TGTGCCAGCAGCTTGGGGGGGACAGGTTATAATTCACCCCTCCACTTT; CDR3aa: CASSLGGTGYNSPLHF
d_gene: NA; v_gene: TRBV4-3; abundance: few; j_gene: TRBJ2-6; CDR3nt: TGCGCCAGCAGCCAAGAACCGAGGACCTTCTCTGGGGCCAACGTCCTGACTTTC; CDR3aa: CASSQEPRTFSGANVLTF
d_gene: NA; v_gene: TRBV7-9; abundance: NA; j_gene: TRBJ1-1; CDR3nt: TGTGCCAGCAGCTTACGGGGGGACATCACTGAAGCTTTCTTT; CDR3aa: CASSLRGDITEAFF
d_gene: TRBD2; v_gene: TRBV7-2; abundance: NA; j_gene: TRBJ2-1; CDR3nt: TGTGCCAGCAGCTTACGGGAGGCCATAGAGCAGTTCTTC; CDR3aa: CASSLREAIEQFF
d_gene: NA; v_gene: TRBV6-2/TRBV6-3; abundance: few; j_gene: TRBJ1-1; CDR3nt: TGTGCCAGCAGCTCCCTCAGTCAAGGAGACACTGAAGCTTTCTTT; CDR3aa: CASSSLSQGDTEAFF
d_gene: TRBD1; v_gene: TRBV6-2/TRBV6-3; abundance: many; j_gene: TRBJ2-6; CDR3nt: TGTGCCAGCAGTTACTCGTCGTATGGGACAGTCTTTTCTGGGGCCAACGTCCTGACTTTC; CDR3aa: CASSYSSYGTVFSGANVLTF
d_gene: NA; v_gene: TRBV7-9; abundance: many; j_gene: TRBJ2-1; CDR3nt: TGTGCCAGCAGCTTAGCTGTGGGGGCGGGTGAGCAGTTCTTC; CDR3aa: CASSLAVGAGEQFF
d_gene: NA; v_gene: TRBV10-1; abundance: few; j_gene: TRBJ1-1; CDR3nt: TGCGCCAGCAGTCGGGTGGGTGGGGGCGGGCGGGCTGAAGCTTTCTTT; CDR3aa: CASSRVGGGGRAEAFF
d_gene: TRBD1; v_gene: TRBV18; abundance: NA; j_gene: TRBJ1-2; CDR3nt: TGTGCCAGCTCATCAACGACAGGGCGCGGCTACACCTTC; CDR3aa: CASSSTTGRGYTF
d_gene: NA; v_gene: TRBV27; abundance: many; j_gene: TRBJ2-1; CDR3nt: TGTGCCAGCAGTCCAAAGGGGAATGAGCAGTTCTTC; CDR3aa: CASSPKGNEQFF
d_gene: TRBD1; v_gene: TRBV28; abundance: many; j_gene: TRBJ2-1; CDR3nt: TGTGCCAGCAGTTTAGGGGGACCAGGGACAGGGGGTACTGAGCAGTTCTTC; CDR3aa: CASSLGGPGTGGTEQFF
d_gene: NA; v_gene: TRBV4-3; abundance: many; j_gene: TRBJ1-1; CDR3nt: TGCGCCAGCAGCCAACGGGGGCTCACTGAAGCTTTCTTT; CDR3aa: CASSQRGLTEAFF
d_gene: NA; v_gene: TRBV7-2; abundance: many; j_gene: TRBJ2-2; CDR3nt: TGTGCCAGCAGCTTCCTAAACACCGGGGAGCTGTTTTTT; CDR3aa: CASSFLNTGELFF
d_gene: NA; v_gene: TRBV14; abundance: NA; j_gene: TRBJ1-1; CDR3nt: TGTGCCAGCAGCCAAGCCCGCCACTCCTCTATAGCTTTCTTT; CDR3aa: CASSQARHSSIAFF
d_gene: TRBD2; v_gene: TRBV3-1; abundance: few; j_gene: TRBJ2-2; CDR3nt: TGTGCCAGCAGCCAAGATCTGGGACTAGACGCGAGCGGGGAGCTGTTTTTT; CDR3aa: CASSQDLGLDASGELFF